This TCR beta chain was sequenced in a study of blood T cell repertoires in COVID-19. Across the study: The United States, Italy and Spain provided the acute and convalescent COVID-19 samples. PBMCs, B-cell-depleted T cells, or T cells were the source of the cDNA or gDNA that made up the material.

Under the authors' procedure: Researchers report that nucleated cell counts were estimated from reference gene primer amplification. The table came from immunoSEQ multiplex PCR; TCRdb's copy has only in-frame clones and leaves some out. The DNA gave D and trimming, while V, J and clone size come from that table. The sample lists approximately 170,000 clones, roughly four fifths occurring once. Germline V gene data show CDR1 as SGHTA and CDR2 as FQGNSA. The V end was cut by 1 base, the J end by 2 bases, with 9 bases between. The CDR3 contains 15 residues. Sequencing was done on a sample of peripheral blood. This chain connects TRBV7-2 to TRBJ1-5; D is unclear. This receptor was identified in a woman aged 45-60 years with acute or convalescent COVID-19. The chain's CDR3 is CASSLGVQGNQPQHF. The CDR3 region has the DNA TGTGCCAGCAGCTTAGGGGTCCAGGGCAATCAGCCCCAGCATTTT.